These 2 T cell receptor beta chains came from one sample sequenced in a study of CD8 T cells in ankylosing spondylitis. TCRdb passed the 5' RACE reads through MiXCR, listing each CDR3 protein once. The sample has around 430,000 distinct CDR3 sequences; 17% are singletons. These receptors have no known antigen. Study-wide points: There was a TCR beta motif, made of eight highly homologous variants, that appeared characteristic of ankylosing spondylitis blood.

The sequenced sample consisted of blood, either unsorted or a sorted T cell fraction (not recorded which). These receptors were obtained from a male donor with ankylosing spondylitis.

In its sample, this clonotype was seen a few times. This chain joins TRBV3-1 and TRBJ1-5; D is undetermined. The CDR3 length is 13 residues. The germline V and J ends were trimmed by 3 bases and 4 bases, with 7 bases remaining between them. The germline V gene has CDR1 LGHDT and CDR2 YNNKEL (reference sequence). The CDR3 region is CASSHGGNQPQHF. CDR3 nucleotide sequence: TGTGCCAGCAGCCATGGCGGGAATCAGCCCCAGCATTTT.

CDR3 protein: CASSLGFVANQPQHF. The DNA for the CDR3 is TGTGCCAGCAGTCTCGGTTTTGTGGCGAATCAGCCCCAGCATTTT. The chain links TRBV2 to TRBJ1-5; D unclear. This CDR3 has 15 residues. V lost 5 bases and J 4 bases, leaving 15 bases between the germline ends. Looked up from germline, CDR1 is SNHLY and CDR2 is FYNNEI.